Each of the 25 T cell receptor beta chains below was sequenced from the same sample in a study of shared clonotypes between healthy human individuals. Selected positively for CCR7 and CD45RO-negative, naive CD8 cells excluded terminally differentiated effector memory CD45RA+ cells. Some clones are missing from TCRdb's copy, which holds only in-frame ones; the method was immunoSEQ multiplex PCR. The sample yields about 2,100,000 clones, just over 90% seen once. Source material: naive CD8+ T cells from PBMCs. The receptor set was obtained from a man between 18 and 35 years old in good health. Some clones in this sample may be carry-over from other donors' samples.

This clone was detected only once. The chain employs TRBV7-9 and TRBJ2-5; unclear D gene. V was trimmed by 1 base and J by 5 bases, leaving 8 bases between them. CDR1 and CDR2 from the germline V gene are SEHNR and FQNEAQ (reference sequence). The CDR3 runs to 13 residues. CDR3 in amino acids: CASSLVGKETQYF. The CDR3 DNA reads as TGTGCCAGCAGCTTAGTGGGGAAGGAGACCCAGTACTTC.

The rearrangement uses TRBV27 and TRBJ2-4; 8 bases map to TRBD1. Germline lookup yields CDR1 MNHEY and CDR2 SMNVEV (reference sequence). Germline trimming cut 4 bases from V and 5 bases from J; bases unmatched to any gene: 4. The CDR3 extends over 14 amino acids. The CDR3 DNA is TGTGCCAGCAGTTCGGGGACAGGCGAAAACATTCAGTACTTC. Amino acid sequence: CASSSGTGENIQYF.

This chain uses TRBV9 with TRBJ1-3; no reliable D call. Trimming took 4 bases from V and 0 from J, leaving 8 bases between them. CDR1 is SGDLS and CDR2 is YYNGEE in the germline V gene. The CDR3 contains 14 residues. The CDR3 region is CASSSLSSGNTIYF. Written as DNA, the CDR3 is TGTGCCAGCAGCTCACTGAGCTCTGGAAACACCATATATTTT. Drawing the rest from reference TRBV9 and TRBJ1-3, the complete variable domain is DSGVTQTPKHLITATGQRVTLRCSPRSGDLSVYWYQQSLDQGLQFLIQYYNGEERAKGNILERFSAQQFPDLHSELNLSSLELGDSALYFCASSSLSSGNTIYFGEGSWLTVV.

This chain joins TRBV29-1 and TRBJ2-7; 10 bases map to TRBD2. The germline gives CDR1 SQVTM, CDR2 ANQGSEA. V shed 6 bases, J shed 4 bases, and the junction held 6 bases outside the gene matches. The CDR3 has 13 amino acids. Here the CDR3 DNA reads TGCAGCGTCTTAGCGGGAGGTGGTTACGAGCAGTACTTC. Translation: CSVLAGGGYEQYF.

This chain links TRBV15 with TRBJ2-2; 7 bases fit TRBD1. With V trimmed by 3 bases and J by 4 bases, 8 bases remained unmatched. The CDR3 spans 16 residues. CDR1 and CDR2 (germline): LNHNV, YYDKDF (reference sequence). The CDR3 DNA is TGTGCCACCAGCAGTTCCGGCAGGGGGTTCACCGGGGAGCTGTTTTTT. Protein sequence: CATSSSGRGFTGELFF.

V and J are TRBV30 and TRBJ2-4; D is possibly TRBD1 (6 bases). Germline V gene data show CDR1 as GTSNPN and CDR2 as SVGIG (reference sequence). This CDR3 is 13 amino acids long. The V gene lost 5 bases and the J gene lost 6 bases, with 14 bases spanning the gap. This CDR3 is CAWAPRGPNIQYF. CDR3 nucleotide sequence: TGTGCCTGGGCACCCAGGGGACCAAACATTCAGTACTTC.

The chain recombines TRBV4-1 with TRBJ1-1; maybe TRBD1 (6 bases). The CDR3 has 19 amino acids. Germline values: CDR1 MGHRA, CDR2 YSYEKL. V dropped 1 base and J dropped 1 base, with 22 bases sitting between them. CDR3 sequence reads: CASSQAQRARTASNTEAFF. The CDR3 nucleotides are TGCGCCAGCAGCCAAGCCCAAAGGGCCAGGACAGCTTCGAACACTGAAGCTTTCTTT.

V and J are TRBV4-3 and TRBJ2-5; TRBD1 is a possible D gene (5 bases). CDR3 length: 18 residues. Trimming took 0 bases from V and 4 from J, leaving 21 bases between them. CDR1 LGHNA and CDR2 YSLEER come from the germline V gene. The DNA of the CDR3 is TGCGCCAGCAGCCAAGAAGGGCAGGGCTCGCCCCGGGCAGAGACCCAGTACTTC. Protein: CASSQEGQGSPRAETQYF.

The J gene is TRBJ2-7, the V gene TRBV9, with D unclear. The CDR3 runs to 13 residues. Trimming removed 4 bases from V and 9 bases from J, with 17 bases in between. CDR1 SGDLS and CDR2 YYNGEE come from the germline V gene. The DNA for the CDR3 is TGTGCCAGCAGCCCCACAGAAGATTGGTGGCAGTACTTC. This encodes CASSPTEDWWQYF.

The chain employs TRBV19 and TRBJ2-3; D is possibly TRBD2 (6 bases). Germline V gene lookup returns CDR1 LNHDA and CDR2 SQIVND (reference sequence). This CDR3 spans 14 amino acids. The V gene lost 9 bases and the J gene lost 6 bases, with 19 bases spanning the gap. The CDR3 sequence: CASQIGRGADTQYF. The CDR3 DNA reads TGTGCCAGCCAAATCGGGCGGGGTGCTGATACGCAGTATTTT. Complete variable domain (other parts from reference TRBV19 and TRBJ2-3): DGGITQSPKYLFRKEGQNVTLSCEQNLNHDAMYWYRQDPGQGLRLIYYSQIVNDFQKGDIAEGYSVSREKKESFPLTVTSAQKNPTAFYLCASQIGRGADTQYFGPGTRLTVL.

The DNA for the CDR3 is TGTGCCAGCCGCCGGGGGGGAACCCTATTTTACAATCAGCCCCAGCATTTT. It codes for CASRRGGTLFYNQPQHF. The chain combines TRBV28 with TRBJ1-5; D may be TRBD1 (5 bases). CDR1 is MDHEN, CDR2 SYDVKM, per germline. This CDR3 spans 17 amino acids. V gave up 8 bases and J gave up 3 bases, with 23 bases separating them. Supplemented by reference TRBV28 and TRBJ1-5, the full variable domain reads DVKVTQSSRYLVKRTGEKVFLECVQDMDHENMFWYRQDPGLGLRLIYFSYDVKMKEKGDIPEGYSVSREKKERFSLILESASTNQTSMYLCASRRGGTLFYNQPQHFGDGTRLSIL.

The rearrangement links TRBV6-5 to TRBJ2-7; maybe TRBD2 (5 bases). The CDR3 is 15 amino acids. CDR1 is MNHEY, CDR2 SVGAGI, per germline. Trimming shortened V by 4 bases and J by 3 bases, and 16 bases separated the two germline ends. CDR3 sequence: CASSLRYRGNYEQYF. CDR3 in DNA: TGTGCCAGCAGTTTACGGTATCGGGGTAACTACGAGCAGTACTTC.

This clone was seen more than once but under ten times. As DNA, the CDR3 is TGTGCCAGCAGCGTAGGTCCGGGAATTGTCAATCAGCCCCAGCATTTT. The encoded protein is CASSVGPGIVNQPQHF. The V gene is TRBV9, the J gene TRBJ1-5; the D is unclear. The germline gives CDR1 SGDLS, CDR2 YYNGEE. The CDR3 has 16 residues. Trimming removed 0 bases from V and 3 bases from J, with 13 bases in between.

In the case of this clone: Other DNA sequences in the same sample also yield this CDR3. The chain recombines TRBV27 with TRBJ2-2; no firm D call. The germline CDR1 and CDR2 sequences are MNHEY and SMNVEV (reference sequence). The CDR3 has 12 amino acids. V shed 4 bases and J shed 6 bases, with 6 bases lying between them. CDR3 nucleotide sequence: TGTGCCAGCAGTTCCCGGCCCGGGGAGCTGTTTTTT. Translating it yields CASSSRPGELFF.

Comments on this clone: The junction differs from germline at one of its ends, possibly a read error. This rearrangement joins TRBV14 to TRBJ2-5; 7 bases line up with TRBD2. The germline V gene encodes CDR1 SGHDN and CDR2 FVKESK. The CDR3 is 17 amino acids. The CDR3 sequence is CASSGIVAGRYQGTQYF. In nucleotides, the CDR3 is TGTGCCAGCAGCGGGATAGTAGCGGGCCGGTACCAAGGGACCCAGTACTTC.

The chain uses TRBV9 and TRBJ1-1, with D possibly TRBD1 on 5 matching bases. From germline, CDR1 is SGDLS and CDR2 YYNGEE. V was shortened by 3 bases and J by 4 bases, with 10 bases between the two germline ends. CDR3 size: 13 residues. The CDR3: CASSGAGLTEAFF. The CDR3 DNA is TGTGCCAGCAGCGGGGCAGGGCTCACTGAAGCTTTCTTT.

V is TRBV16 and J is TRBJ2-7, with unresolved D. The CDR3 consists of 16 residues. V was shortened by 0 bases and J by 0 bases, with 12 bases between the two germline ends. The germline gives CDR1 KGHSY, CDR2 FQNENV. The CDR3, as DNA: TGTGCCAGCAGCCAATCAGAAGAGTCAAACTCCTACGAGCAGTACTTC. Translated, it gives CASSQSEESNSYEQYF. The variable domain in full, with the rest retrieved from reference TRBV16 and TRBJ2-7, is GEEVAQTPKHLVRGEGQKAKLYCAPIKGHSYVFWYQQVLKNEFKFLISFQNENVFDETGMPKERFSAKCLPNSPCSLEIQATKLEDSAVYFCASSQSEESNSYEQYFGPGTRLTVT.

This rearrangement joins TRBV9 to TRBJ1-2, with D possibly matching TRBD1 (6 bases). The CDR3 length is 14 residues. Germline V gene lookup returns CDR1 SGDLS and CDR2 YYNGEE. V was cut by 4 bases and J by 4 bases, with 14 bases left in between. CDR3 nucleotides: TGTGCCAGCAGCCCGTACAGGGAGGGCTATGGCTACACCTTC. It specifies CASSPYREGYGYTF.

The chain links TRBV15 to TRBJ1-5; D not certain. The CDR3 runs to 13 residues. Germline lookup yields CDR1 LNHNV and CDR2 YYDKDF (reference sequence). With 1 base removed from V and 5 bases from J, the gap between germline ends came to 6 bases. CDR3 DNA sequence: TGTGCCACCAGCAGAGCGTCCCATCAGCCCCAGCATTTT. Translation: CATSRASHQPQHF.

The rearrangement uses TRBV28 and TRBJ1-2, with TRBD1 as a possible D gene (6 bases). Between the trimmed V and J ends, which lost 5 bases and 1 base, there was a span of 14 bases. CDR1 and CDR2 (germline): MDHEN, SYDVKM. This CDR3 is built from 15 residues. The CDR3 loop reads CASSPWTDFNYGYTF. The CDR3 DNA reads TGTGCCAGCAGTCCGTGGACAGATTTTAACTATGGCTACACCTTC.

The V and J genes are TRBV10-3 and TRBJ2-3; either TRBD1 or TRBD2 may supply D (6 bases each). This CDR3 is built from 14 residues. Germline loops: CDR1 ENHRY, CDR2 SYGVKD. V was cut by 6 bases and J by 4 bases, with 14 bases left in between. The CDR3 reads CAIRGASVSDTQYF. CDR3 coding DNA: TGTGCCATCAGGGGGGCTAGCGTTTCAGATACGCAGTATTTT.

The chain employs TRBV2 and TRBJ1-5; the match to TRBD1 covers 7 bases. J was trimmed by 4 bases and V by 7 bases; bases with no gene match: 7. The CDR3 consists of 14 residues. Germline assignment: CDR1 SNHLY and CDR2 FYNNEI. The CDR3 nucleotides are TGTGCCAGCAAAAACAGGGGCAATAATCAGCCCCAGCATTTT. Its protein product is CASKNRGNNQPQHF.

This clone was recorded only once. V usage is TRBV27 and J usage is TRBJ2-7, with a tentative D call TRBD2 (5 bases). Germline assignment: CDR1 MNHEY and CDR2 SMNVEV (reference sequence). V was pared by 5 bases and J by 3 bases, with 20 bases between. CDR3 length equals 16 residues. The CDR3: CASSPPDVRGFYEQYF. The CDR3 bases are TGTGCCAGCAGTCCACCGGATGTTCGAGGGTTCTACGAGCAGTACTTC.

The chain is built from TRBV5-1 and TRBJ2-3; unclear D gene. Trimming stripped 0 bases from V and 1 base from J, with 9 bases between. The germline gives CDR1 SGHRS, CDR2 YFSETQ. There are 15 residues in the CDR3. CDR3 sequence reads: CASSLGLPRTDTQYF. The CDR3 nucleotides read TGCGCCAGCAGCTTGGGGCTACCCCGCACAGATACGCAGTATTTT. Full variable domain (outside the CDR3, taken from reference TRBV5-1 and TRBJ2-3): KAGVTQTPRYLIKTRGQQVTLSCSPISGHRSVSWYQQTPGQGLQFLFEYFSETQRNKGNFPGRFSGRQFSNSRSEMNVSTLELGDSALYLCASSLGLPRTDTQYFGPGTRLTVL.

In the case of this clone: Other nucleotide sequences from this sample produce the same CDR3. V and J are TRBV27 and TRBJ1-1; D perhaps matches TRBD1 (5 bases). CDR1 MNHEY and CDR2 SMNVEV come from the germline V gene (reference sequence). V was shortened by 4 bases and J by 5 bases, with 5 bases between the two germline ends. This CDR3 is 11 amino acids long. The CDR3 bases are TGTGCCAGCAGTTGGGGGACTGAAGCTTTCTTT. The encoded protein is CASSWGTEAFF.